The table lists the clone carrying this T cell receptor beta chain with many counts. Its cognate antigen is unknown. The CDR3 covers 15 residues. The J segment lost 9 bases and the V segment lost 6 bases, leaving 10 bases of the junction unmatched. This record comes from a study of CD8 T cells in ankylosing spondylitis. Quantitative 5'-RACE with molecular barcodes produced the TCR beta libraries. TCRdb fed the 5' RACE reads into MiXCR, producing one record per CDR3 protein. The sample contains some 200,000 distinct CDR3 sequences, 15% to 20% of which appear only once. The study's findings and limits: Disease-linked clones reportedly concentrated significantly in matched ankylosing spondylitis synovial fluid. Several highly homologous variants formed a TCR beta motif that appeared characteristic of ankylosing spondylitis blood.

This receptor was identified in a male donor aged 10-30 years with ankylosing spondylitis or in good health (not recorded which). The sequencing input was blood, either unsorted or a sorted T cell fraction (not recorded which). This sequence joins TRBV12-3 or TRBV12-4 and TRBJ2-1; 11 positions agree with TRBD2. The CDR3 DNA sequence: TGTGCCAGCAGGATAGCTAGCGGGAGGCAGGGTGAGCAGTTCTTC. Its translation is CASRIASGRQGEQFF.